This entry concerns a single T cell receptor beta chain. Germline V gene data show CDR1 as GTSNPN and CDR2 as SVGIG (reference sequence). CDR3 length: 14 residues. Trimming took off 3 bases at V and 0 bases at J, with 12 bases between the two ends. This entry is derived from a study of CD8+ T cells in alopecia areata. The wider study: Each day, treated patients took oral tofacitinib twice, at 5 to 10 mg per dose. Patients in the study were on tofacitinib for 6 to 18 months, then off it for 6 months.

cDNA prepared by RNA extraction and subsequent reverse transcription served as the template for sequencing. TCRdb's table, derived via immunoSEQ multiplex PCR, lists solely in-frame clones and lacks some. This sample carries about 160,000 clones, roughly 44% of them seen once, and the ten largest clones take more than 6.5%. The investigators collected lesional scalp punch biopsies and peripheral blood from alopecia areata patients. The receptor was derived from a human donor with alopecia areata. The chain combines TRBV30 with TRBJ2-7; D ambiguous. The sequenced material came from CD4+ T cells sorted from blood. The CDR3 DNA follows: TGTGCCTGGAGCCCTGAGCGTGCCTCCTACGAGCAGTACTTC. The encoded protein is CAWSPERASYEQYF.